The 15 T cell receptor beta chains listed next were all sequenced from one sample in a study of blood T cell repertoires in COVID-19. This table comes from immunoSEQ multiplex PCR, and its TCRdb copy is limited to in-frame clones, with some not included. The sample shows approximately 130,000 clones, 84% of them seen only once. Sequenced sample: peripheral blood. Source of these receptors: a human donor in a cohort sampled during active COVID-19.

The J gene is TRBJ1-2, the V gene TRBV19; TRBD1 aligns across 7 bases. CDR1 is LNHDA, CDR2 SQIVND, per germline (reference sequence). The CDR3 totals 14 residues. With 9 bases clipped from V and 5 bases from J, the junction kept 12 bases outside the gene matches. CDR3 region: CASNAGTVKYGYTF. The CDR3 region has the DNA TGTGCCAGCAATGCCGGGACAGTGAAGTATGGCTACACCTTC. Filled out from reference TRBV19 and TRBJ1-2, the complete variable domain reads DGGITQSPKYLFRKEGQNVTLSCEQNLNHDAMYWYRQDPGQGLRLIYYSQIVNDFQKGDIAEGYSVSREKKESFPLTVTSAQKNPTAFYLCASNAGTVKYGYTFGSGTRLTVV.

V usage is TRBV21-1 and J usage is TRBJ1-5; TRBD1 was called by the table and not checked on the DNA. TRBV21-1 is a documented pseudogene. The CDR3 totals 17 residues. Here the CDR3 reads CANSKGQGPTRGQPQHF. The CDR3 DNA sequence: TGTGCCAACAGCAAGGGACAGGGCCCTACAAGAGGCCAGCCCCAGCATTTT.

The chain has TRBV5-6 and TRBJ1-2; D is uncertain. CDR1 SGHDT and CDR2 YYEEEE come from the germline V gene. The CDR3 is 16 residues long. V gave up 2 bases and J gave up 4 bases, with 18 bases separating them. CDR3 in amino acids: CASSFVGYRTSYGYTF. CDR3 DNA sequence: TGTGCCAGCAGCTTCGTCGGTTATAGGACTAGCTATGGCTACACCTTC.

The chain is built from TRBV7-8 and TRBJ2-7; maybe TRBD1 (5 bases). Trimming stripped 5 bases from V and 2 bases from J, with 19 bases between. Germline V gene data show CDR1 as SGHVS and CDR2 as FQNEAQ. CDR3 size: 16 residues. The DNA for the CDR3 is TGTGCCAGCAGCCCCTGGAAGGTGGGGCGGACCTACGAGCAGTACTTC. Its protein product is CASSPWKVGRTYEQYF. The complete variable domain, with remaining parts taken from reference TRBV7-8 and TRBJ2-7, reads GAGVSQSPRYKVAKRGQDVALRCDPISGHVSLFWYQQALGQGPEFLTYFQNEAQLDKSGLPSDRFFAERPEGSVSTLKIQRTQQEDSAVYLCASSPWKVGRTYEQYFGPGTRLTVT.

This chain connects TRBV5-8 to TRBJ1-2; maybe TRBD1 (5 bases). The CDR3 contains 15 residues. Per germline, CDR1 SGHTS and CDR2 YDEGEE. The V gene lost 4 bases and the J gene lost 8 bases, with 21 bases spanning the gap. CDR3 coding DNA: TGTGCCAGCAGCCCCTGGGGGGGGACTGGAGGAGGCTACACCTTC. This sequence encodes CASSPWGGTGGGYTF.

The chain employs TRBV10-3 and TRBJ2-3, with D uncertain. CDR3 size: 12 residues. Looked up from germline, CDR1 is ENHRY and CDR2 is SYGVKD. With 11 bases removed from V and 11 bases from J, the gap between germline ends came to 20 bases. The CDR3 DNA reads TGTGCCTCCTATGGCGGCGCGGTAGGGCAGTATTTT. Translation gives CASYGGAVGQYF.

The chain is built from TRBV4-1 and TRBJ2-6; 8 nucleotides align to TRBD1. Per the germline V gene, CDR1 is MGHRA and CDR2 is YSYEKL. Trimming cost V 3 bases and J 1 base; bases outside gene matches: 8. The CDR3 totals 18 residues. CDR3 sequence reads: CASSHLDRALSGANVLTF. DNA for the CDR3: TGCGCCAGCAGCCACTTGGACAGGGCTCTGTCTGGGGCCAACGTCCTGACTTTC.

V gene TRBV4-1 combines with J gene TRBJ2-2, with TRBD1 identical over 7 bases. The germline gives CDR1 MGHRA, CDR2 YSYEKL. The V segment lost 5 bases and the J segment 0 bases; nucleotides outside the gene matches: 9. The CDR3 length is 17 residues. CDR3 sequence (DNA): TGCGCCAGCAGCAGAAGAGGACAGGAGGCGAACACCGGGGAGCTGTTTTTT. Protein product: CASSRRGQEANTGELFF.

The J gene is TRBJ2-2, the V gene TRBV3-1 (or the pseudogene TRBV3-2); 10 bases match TRBD2. This CDR3 has 16 amino acids. After removal of 1 base from V and 6 bases from J, the junction contained 5 bases not matched to a gene. The germline V gene has CDR1 LGHDT and CDR2 YNNKEL (reference sequence). The CDR3 DNA is TGTGCCAGCAGCCAAGCTAGCGGGGGTTGGGCCGGGGAGCTGTTTTTT. It yields the protein CASSQASGGWAGELFF.

V usage is TRBV27 and J usage is TRBJ2-5, with 9 bases matching TRBD1. The CDR3 is 16 residues long. CDR1 is MNHEY, CDR2 SMNVEV, per germline (reference sequence). Trimming at V came to 2 bases and at J to 0 bases, leaving 4 bases not matched to a gene. DNA for the CDR3: TGTGCCAGCAGTTTAGCGACAGGGGGTTACCAAGAGACCCAGTACTTC. Amino acids: CASSLATGGYQETQYF.

This sequence joins TRBV19 and TRBJ1-1; 7 nucleotides match TRBD1. CDR1 is LNHDA and CDR2 is SQIVND in the germline V gene (reference sequence). J was trimmed by 1 base and V by 3 bases; bases with no gene match: 8. The CDR3 spans 16 residues. The CDR3 is CASSIKLGGPNTEAFF. The CDR3 DNA sequence: TGTGCCAGTAGTATCAAACTAGGGGGCCCGAACACTGAAGCTTTCTTT.

Only one count was recorded for this clone. The CDR3 protein is CASQDRGSEKLFF. The DNA for the CDR3 is TGCGCCAGCCAAGACAGGGGGAGTGAAAAACTGTTTTTT. This chain connects TRBV10-2 to TRBJ1-4; TRBD1 agrees at 9 bases. This CDR3 has 13 residues. With V trimmed by 8 bases and J by 7 bases, 5 bases remained unmatched. Germline-derived CDR1 and CDR2 are WSHSY and SAAADI.

This clone was counted once. This chain links TRBV19 with TRBJ1-2; weak D call: TRBD1 (5 bases). The V and J ends lost 9 bases and 4 bases respectively, with 15 bases between them. This CDR3 comprises 13 residues. The germline V gene has CDR1 LNHDA and CDR2 SQIVND (reference sequence). CDR3 nucleotides: TGTGCCAGCGACAATCGGGGGAGCTATGGCTACACCTTC. It specifies CASDNRGSYGYTF.

Points on this clone: This CDR3 is also generated by other DNA sequences in the sample. The chain links TRBV7-8 to TRBJ1-2, with D hard to call. V was pared by 1 base and J by 2 bases, with 5 bases between. From germline, CDR1 is SGHVS and CDR2 FQNEAQ. The CDR3 is 13 amino acids. CDR3 in amino acids: CASSLGGNYGYTF. The CDR3 DNA sequence: TGTGCCAGCAGCTTAGGAGGGAACTATGGCTACACCTTC.

CDR3 in DNA: TGCGCCAGCAGTCCGAGGACAGGGGTGAGTGAGCAGTTCTTC. Translation gives CASSPRTGVSEQFF. The V call is TRBV5-1, the J call TRBJ2-1; 9 bases line up with TRBD1. This CDR3 region has 14 residues. The V segment lost 5 bases and the J segment 9 bases; nucleotides outside the gene matches: 9. CDR1 SGHRS and CDR2 YFSETQ come from the germline V gene.